This TCR beta chain comes out of a study of control samples from healthy donors and cancer patients. Sequencing used immunoSEQ multiplex PCR; TCRdb keeps in-frame clones, though not all of them. Of approximately 130,000 clones in the sample, roughly 87% were seen once. Trimming at V came to 2 bases and at J to 3 bases, leaving 3 bases not matched to a gene. Germline values: CDR1 LGHDT, CDR2 YNNKEL (reference sequence). The CDR3 is 14 residues long. This clone has only a few counts. The sequenced material came from blood. The V gene is TRBV3-1 (or the pseudogene TRBV3-2), the J gene TRBJ1-1; 7 bases line up with TRBD1. The receptor comes from a man in his forties or fifties in good health. Written as DNA, the CDR3 is TGTGCCAGCAGCCAATACACAGGGGACACTGAAGCTTTCTTT. Its translation: CASSQYTGDTEAFF.